The clone carrying this T cell receptor beta chain was seen ten or more times. No antigen is known for it. TCRdb used MiXCR to reprocess the reads, holding one entry per CDR3 protein. The sample lists about 490,000 distinct CDR3 sequences; 16% were seen once. This entry belongs to a study of T cell repertoires in cytomegalovirus infection. Study findings and constraints: Carriage of CMV together with the relevant HLA was identifiable through cumulative public TCR beta family frequency.

The CDR3 is made up of 14 amino acids. Germline lookup yields CDR1 LGHNT and CDR2 FRNRAP. The V and J ends lost 7 bases and 7 bases, in that order; junction bases with no gene match: 7. The receptor was derived from a human donor in good health (CMV status not recorded). Some clones in this sample may be carry-over from other donors' samples. Sequenced material: CD8+ T cells from PBMCs. V gene TRBV12-5 combines with J gene TRBJ2-1, with 10 nucleotides matching TRBD2. The DNA of the CDR3 is TGTGCTAGTGTTTCTAGCGGGAGTGGTAATGAGCAGTTCTTC. It specifies CASVSSGSGNEQFF.